Presented here are 21 T cell receptor beta chains from one specimen sequenced in a study of blood T cell repertoires in COVID-19 (TCRdb year 2020). The library came from the immunoSEQ multiplex PCR assay. The source is immuneACCESS, and TCRdb retained only in-frame sequences with V and J called. Part of the clones is not carried over; for the studies checked, unresolved V genes explain less than half of this, and the remainder is unexplained. The sample data list 350,000 to 450,000 clones, and under 85% of these were observed just once. The leading ten clones occupy less than 6% of the sample. Input material: PBMCs or T cells enriched from blood (not recorded which). The receptor source for this set is a woman aged 45-59 years who had recovered from COVID-19.

As regards this clone: Other DNA sequences of this sample code for an identical CDR3. This chain links TRBV2 with TRBJ1-2; D gene uncertain. Trimming took 3 bases from V and 0 from J, leaving 5 bases between them. The CDR3 is 13 amino acids. Germline V CDR1 and CDR2: SNHLY, FYNNEI. Here the CDR3 DNA reads TGTGCCAGCAGTGAGGCCTCTAACTATGGCTACACCTTC. It codes for CASSEASNYGYTF.

The chain carries TRBV28 and TRBJ1-4; D is ambiguous. This CDR3 is built from 14 residues. CDR1 and CDR2 from the germline V gene are MDHEN and SYDVKM. V lost 3 bases, J lost 7 bases, and 12 bases lay in between. The CDR3 is CASSFHRGAEKLFF. Written as DNA, the CDR3 is TGTGCCAGCAGTTTCCACCGGGGTGCTGAAAAACTGTTTTTT.

The V call is TRBV5-1, the J call TRBJ1-2; D is possibly TRBD1 (6 bases). This CDR3 is 14 amino acids long. The germline V and J ends were trimmed by 2 bases and 7 bases, with 15 bases remaining between them. Per the germline V gene, CDR1 is SGHRS and CDR2 is YFSETQ. The CDR3 loop reads CASSFVGGASGYTF. CDR3 coding DNA: TGCGCCAGCAGCTTCGTCGGGGGGGCGAGTGGCTACACCTTC.

The chain has TRBV5-1 and TRBJ1-1; the D is unclear. Per the germline V gene, CDR1 is SGHRS and CDR2 is YFSETQ. The CDR3 has 14 residues. Trimming removed 0 bases from V and 1 base from J, with 7 bases in between. This chain's CDR3 is CASSLEAANTEAFF. The CDR3 coding sequence is TGCGCCAGCAGCTTGGAAGCGGCGAACACTGAAGCTTTCTTT.

This chain uses TRBV5-1 with TRBJ1-2; D remains unclear. Per the germline V gene, CDR1 is SGHRS and CDR2 is YFSETQ. This CDR3 has 14 residues. V lost 9 bases to trimming and J lost 8 bases, with 23 bases between them. The CDR3 is CANLDAWRVEGYTF. The CDR3, as DNA: TGCGCCAACCTAGACGCTTGGAGGGTGGAGGGCTACACCTTC.

The chain recombines TRBV19 with TRBJ2-1; 7 positions agree with TRBD2. The trim removed 3 bases at V and 2 bases at J, leaving 10 bases unmatched. Germline V gene data show CDR1 as LNHDA and CDR2 as SQIVND (reference sequence). The CDR3 is made up of 17 amino acids. CDR3 region: CASSMKMGRGTYNEQFF. The CDR3 coding sequence is TGTGCCAGTAGTATGAAGATGGGGCGGGGGACCTACAATGAGCAGTTCTTC.

Only one count was recorded for this clone. For the CDR3, the DNA is TGTGCCATCAGTCCATCTAGCGGGGCGGAGCGAGGAGAGACCCAGTACTTC. Translation gives CAISPSSGAERGETQYF. J is TRBJ2-5 and V is TRBV10-3; TRBD2 matches at 9 bases. This CDR3 comprises 17 residues. Germline-derived CDR1 and CDR2 are ENHRY and SYGVKD. V trimming: 5 bases; J trimming: 4 bases; junction bases outside the gene matches: 14.

The chain has TRBV11-3 and TRBJ2-7, with D tentatively TRBD1 (5 bases). This CDR3 is 12 amino acids long. Deletions cut 11 bases from V and 4 bases from J, with 15 bases between. Germline V gene data show CDR1 as SGHNT and CDR2 as YENEEA. CDR3 sequence (DNA): TGTGCCCTGGGGCGGTGCACTTACGAGCAGTACTTC. Its protein product is CALGRCTYEQYF.

The rearrangement joins TRBV4-1 to TRBJ2-3; 10 nucleotides line up with TRBD1. There are 17 residues in the CDR3. Looked up from germline, CDR1 is MGHRA and CDR2 is YSYEKL. The V segment lost 4 bases and the J segment 4 bases; nucleotides outside the gene matches: 11. The CDR3 region is CASSPLFRQGAADTQYF. Written as DNA, the CDR3 is TGCGCCAGCAGCCCATTGTTTCGACAGGGGGCAGCAGATACGCAGTATTTT.

The V and J genes are TRBV6-6 and TRBJ2-7, with D possibly matching TRBD1 (5 bases). Germline loops: CDR1 MNHNY, CDR2 SVGAGI (reference sequence). Trimming removed 6 bases at V and 4 bases at J, with 22 bases between. The CDR3 totals 16 residues. The chain's CDR3 is CASSPRPAGQGYEQYF. Written as DNA, the CDR3 is TGTGCCAGCAGCCCACGGCCGGCAGGGCAGGGTTACGAGCAGTACTTC.

To note about this clone: Other DNA sequences from this sample encode an identical CDR3 as well. The genes are TRBV18 and TRBJ2-1, with 11 positions matching TRBD2. Unmatched junction bases numbered 2, after V lost 3 bases and J lost 7 bases. Germline CDR1 reads KGHSH; CDR2 reads LQKENI. The CDR3 loop spans 14 amino acids. The CDR3 sequence: CASSPGLAENEQFF. DNA of the CDR3: TGTGCCAGCTCACCGGGACTAGCGGAAAATGAGCAGTTCTTC.

This clone was detected only a few times. V gene TRBV5-1 combines with J gene TRBJ2-2; D gene ambiguous. V was trimmed by 4 bases and J by 3 bases, leaving 7 bases between them. Germline lookup yields CDR1 SGHRS and CDR2 YFSETQ. The CDR3 length is 13 residues. As DNA, the CDR3 is TGCGCCAGCAGCGTTGGGCACACCGGGGAGCTGTTTTTT. Amino acids: CASSVGHTGELFF. The whole variable domain, filled in from reference TRBV5-1 and TRBJ2-2, reads KAGVTQTPRYLIKTRGQQVTLSCSPISGHRSVSWYQQTPGQGLQFLFEYFSETQRNKGNFPGRFSGRQFSNSRSEMNVSTLELGDSALYLCASSVGHTGELFFGEGSRLTVL.

The rearrangement uses TRBV25-1 and TRBJ1-2; D might be TRBD1 (6 bases). The V and J ends lost 4 bases and 3 bases respectively, with 18 bases between them. In germline, CDR1 is MGHDK, CDR2 SYGVNS. CDR3 size: 16 residues. CDR3 nucleotides: TGTGCCAGCAGTGCCCCACCAGGAGCAGGGGACTATGGCTACACCTTC. Translated: CASSAPPGAGDYGYTF.

This rearrangement joins TRBV5-4 to TRBJ1-5, with D possibly matching TRBD1 (5 bases). CDR3 length equals 14 residues. V was trimmed by 0 bases and J by 4 bases, leaving 8 bases between them. Looked up from germline, CDR1 is SGHNT and CDR2 is YYREEE (reference sequence). CDR3 amino acids: CASSLDGGNQPQHF. CDR3 DNA sequence: TGTGCCAGCAGCTTGGATGGGGGGAATCAGCCCCAGCATTTT.

V and J are TRBV4-2 and TRBJ1-2; D not certain. This CDR3 is 14 amino acids long. V gave up 0 bases and J gave up 4 bases, with 9 bases separating them. Germline V gene data show CDR1 as LGHNA and CDR2 as YNFKEQ. The DNA for the CDR3 is TGTGCCAGCAGCCAAGAAGGCGAGGGCTATGGCTACACCTTC. Residues: CASSQEGEGYGYTF.

The chain carries TRBV5-6 and TRBJ1-3; no definite D call. The CDR3 is 13 residues long. Germline-derived CDR1 and CDR2 are SGHDT and YYEEEE. V lost 1 base and J 6 bases, leaving 8 bases between the germline ends. The CDR3, as DNA: TGTGCCAGCAGCTTGATGAGGGTAAACACCATATATTTT. It specifies CASSLMRVNTIYF.

V usage is TRBV10-2 and J usage is TRBJ2-1; 9 nucleotides align to TRBD2. The CDR3 covers 18 residues. The V gene end was trimmed by 7 bases and the J gene end by 7 bases; junction bases not matched to a gene: 20. Germline CDR1 reads WSHSY; CDR2 reads SAAADI. CDR3: CASISPTSGSPLGNEQFF. The CDR3 DNA follows: TGCGCCAGCATATCGCCTACTAGCGGGTCACCCCTGGGGAATGAGCAGTTCTTC.

V gene TRBV11-3 combines with J gene TRBJ2-2; 10 bases match TRBD2. V dropped 6 bases and J dropped 5; count of bases not matched to a gene: 9. There are 16 residues in the CDR3. Germline CDR1 reads SGHNT; CDR2 reads YENEEA. The CDR3, as DNA: TGTGCCAGCAGTCACCCCTCTAGCGGGGGTACCGGGGAGCTGTTTTTT. Protein sequence: CASSHPSSGGTGELFF.

The chain uses TRBV30 and TRBJ1-5; TRBD1 matches 7 bases. Germline V gives CDR1 GTSNPN, CDR2 SVGIG (reference sequence). The CDR3 spans 14 residues. Losses at the gene ends were 5 bases for V and 5 bases for J; bases not matched to a gene: 9. This CDR3 is CAWSGTATDQPQHF. The CDR3 DNA sequence: TGTGCCTGGTCCGGGACAGCCACTGATCAGCCCCAGCATTTT.

The V call is TRBV14, the J call TRBJ2-1; 7 bases agree with TRBD1. The length of the CDR3 is 17 residues. The V gene's germline CDR1 is SGHDN and CDR2 FVKESK. Trimming took 3 bases from V and 6 from J; bases not matched to a gene: 14. The CDR3, as DNA: TGTGCCAGCAGCCAGGAACAGGGGCTCTCCGGCCGCAATGAGCAGTTCTTC. Protein: CASSQEQGLSGRNEQFF.

The chain couples TRBV2 to TRBJ1-1; D gene unclear. This CDR3 has 14 residues. The germline V and J ends were trimmed by 4 bases and 5 bases, with 14 bases remaining between them. Germline V lookup: CDR1 SNHLY, CDR2 FYNNEI. The chain's CDR3 is CASSGLLTGTEAFF. CDR3 DNA sequence: TGTGCCAGCAGTGGGTTACTGACCGGGACTGAAGCTTTCTTT.